These 24 T cell receptor beta chains were all obtained from the same sample, sequenced in a study of OX40 agonist ivuxolimab in advanced cancers. The receptor library was made with the immunoSEQ multiplex PCR assay. In TCRdb, the immuneACCESS table is reduced to in-frame sequences with V and J assigned. These tables do not hold every clone; where another copy was compared, an unresolved V gene accounts for under half, and the others remain unexplained. The sample data list 15,000 to 20,000 clones, and approximately 86% of these were observed just once. Less than 20% of the sample belongs to the ten largest clones. Sequenced here: CD4+ or CD8+ T cells sorted from blood, sampled in a trial of the OX40 agonist ivuxolimab. The receptors shown here come from an adult with an advanced solid tumor such as melanoma, head and neck, liver or kidney cancer.

V gene TRBV5-1 combines with J gene TRBJ2-5; the D gene is possibly TRBD1 (9 bases). Deletions cut 4 bases from V and 2 bases from J, with 24 bases between. The germline V gene has CDR1 SGHRS and CDR2 YFSETQ. CDR3 length: 18 residues. This CDR3 is CASSPGTGRAGGQETQYF. CDR3 bases: TGCGCCAGCAGCCCCGGGACAGGGCGGGCGGGGGGACAAGAGACCCAGTACTTC.

The chain links TRBV27 to TRBJ1-1; tentatively, D is TRBD1 (5 bases). The CDR3 is 15 residues long. V lost 1 base and J 1 base, leaving 10 bases between the germline ends. The germline V gene has CDR1 MNHEY and CDR2 SMNVEV (reference sequence). In DNA, the CDR3 is TGTGCCAGCAGTTTATATGGAGGGACGAACACTGAAGCTTTCTTT. This gives the protein CASSLYGGTNTEAFF.

This clone showed up just a few times. V gene TRBV6-6 combines with J gene TRBJ1-1; D may be TRBD1 (5 bases). CDR1 and CDR2 from the germline V gene are MNHNY and SVGAGI (reference sequence). The CDR3 totals 12 residues. The V gene lost 6 bases and the J gene lost 5 bases, with 10 bases spanning the gap. CDR3 residues: CASRRAGTEAFF. CDR3 DNA: TGTGCCAGCAGGAGGGCAGGGACTGAAGCTTTCTTT.

The chain joins TRBV28 to TRBJ2-5; 9 bases map to TRBD1. Germline V gene sequence: CDR1 MDHEN, CDR2 SYDVKM. The CDR3 is 15 residues long. V was pared by 7 bases and J by 5 bases, with 11 bases of the junction left unmatched. Here the CDR3 reads CASIPRDRVRETQYF. In DNA form, the CDR3 reads TGTGCCAGCATCCCTCGGGACAGGGTCAGGGAGACCCAGTACTTC.

As to this clone: The identical CDR3 is also encoded by other nucleotide sequences in the sample. The rearrangement joins TRBV30 to TRBJ2-6; TRBD2 aligns across 8 bases. The trim removed 5 bases at V and 0 bases at J, leaving 9 bases unmatched. Germline V gene lookup returns CDR1 GTSNPN and CDR2 SVGIG (reference sequence). The CDR3 has 17 residues. CDR3 protein: CAWRGGRGISGANVLTF. For the CDR3, the DNA is TGTGCCTGGCGGGGGGGACGAGGAATCTCTGGGGCCAACGTCCTGACTTTC.

The V gene is TRBV4-2, the J gene TRBJ1-5; D is unclear. This CDR3 has 13 residues. The ends were cut back, 5 bases at V and 3 bases at J, with 8 bases in the middle. Germline values: CDR1 LGHNA, CDR2 YNFKEQ. CDR3 in DNA: TGTGCCAGCAGCTTAGGAGACAATCAGCCCCAGCATTTT. It yields the protein CASSLGDNQPQHF.

V usage is TRBV2 and J usage is TRBJ2-2; no firm D call. V gave up 6 bases and J gave up 10 bases, with 12 bases separating them. This CDR3 region has 12 residues. From germline, CDR1 is SNHLY and CDR2 FYNNEI. The CDR3 sequence is CASSGAVEELFF. Written as DNA, the CDR3 is TGTGCCAGCAGCGGCGCCGTGGAGGAGCTGTTTTTT.

This clone turned up a few times. The chain employs TRBV19 and TRBJ1-5; 10 bases match TRBD1. V shed 5 bases and J 6 bases; nucleotides not matched to a gene: 1. Looked up from germline, CDR1 is LNHDA and CDR2 is SQIVND (reference sequence). This CDR3 is built from 13 residues. CDR3: CASSGTGAQPQHF. The CDR3, as DNA: TGTGCCAGTAGTGGGACAGGGGCTCAGCCCCAGCATTTT.

This chain uses TRBV19 with TRBJ2-1; no firm D call. Trimming removed 5 bases at V and 1 base at J, with 12 bases between. CDR3 size: 15 residues. Germline V lookup: CDR1 LNHDA, CDR2 SQIVND (reference sequence). CDR3 sequence (DNA): TGTGCCAGTAGTCAGGTGTCGAGTTCCTACAATGAGCAGTTCTTC. Translated: CASSQVSSSYNEQFF. Using reference TRBV19 and TRBJ2-1 for the parts outside the CDR3, the full variable domain is DGGITQSPKYLFRKEGQNVTLSCEQNLNHDAMYWYRQDPGQGLRLIYYSQIVNDFQKGDIAEGYSVSREKKESFPLTVTSAQKNPTAFYLCASSQVSSSYNEQFFGPGTRLTVL.

The rearrangement links TRBV5-1 to TRBJ1-1, with a tentative D call TRBD1 (5 bases). The CDR3 totals 15 residues. In germline, CDR1 is SGHRS, CDR2 YFSETQ. V gave up 3 bases and J gave up 4 bases, with 16 bases separating them. The CDR3 DNA sequence: TGCGCCAGCAGCTCGCGTACGGGGGTGGTCACTGAAGCTTTCTTT. Amino acids: CASSSRTGVVTEAFF.

The J gene is TRBJ2-2, the V gene TRBV7-3; D gene uncertain. The CDR3 contains 13 residues. CDR1 and CDR2 from the germline V gene are SGHTA and FQGTGA. V was clipped by 8 bases and J by 4 bases, with 11 bases between them. The chain's CDR3 is CASGPDLTGELFF. The CDR3 DNA sequence: TGTGCCAGCGGACCCGACCTCACCGGGGAGCTGTTTTTT. Together with reference TRBV7-3 and TRBJ2-2, the CDR3 gives the full variable domain: GAGVSQTPSNKVTEKGKYVELRCDPISGHTALYWYRQSLGQGPEFLIYFQGTGAADDSGLPNDRFFAVRPEGSVSTLKIQRTERGDSAVYLCASGPDLTGELFFGEGSRLTVL.

This clone appeared a single time. This chain joins TRBV19 and TRBJ1-1, with D unresolved. Germline CDR1 is LNHDA and CDR2 is SQIVND (reference sequence). The CDR3 sequence is 13 residues long. The ends were cut back, 6 bases at V and 2 bases at J, with 10 bases in the middle. The CDR3: CASSLGKNTEAFF. CDR3 bases: TGTGCCAGTAGCCTGGGAAAAAACACTGAAGCTTTCTTT.

CDR3 coding DNA: TGTGCCAGCAGTTACTCGAACGGTCCAGGGACCTACGAGCAGTACTTC. Translating it yields CASSYSNGPGTYEQYF. V is TRBV6-7 and J is TRBJ2-7, with D possibly matching TRBD1 (5 bases). TRBV6-7 is identified as an open reading frame with a role that is uncertain. This CDR3 has 16 amino acids. V was pared by 0 bases and J by 2 bases, with 14 bases between.

The chain combines TRBV11-2 with TRBJ2-4, with 11 bases that match TRBD2. Trimming at V came to 10 bases and at J to 6 bases, leaving 8 bases not matched to a gene. CDR1 and CDR2 (germline): SGHAT, FQNNGV. The CDR3 contains 14 residues. The CDR3 sequence is CATKETSGTNIQYF. The CDR3 coding sequence is TGTGCCACCAAAGAGACTAGCGGGACAAACATTCAGTACTTC.

V usage is TRBV6-1 and J usage is TRBJ2-2; possible D gene TRBD2, 5 bases. The CDR3 has 15 residues. V was clipped by 5 bases and J by 7 bases, with 17 bases between them. Looked up from germline, CDR1 is MNHNS and CDR2 is SASEGT. CDR3 region: CASSPPSWGDGELFF. CDR3 coding DNA: TGTGCCAGCAGTCCCCCAAGTTGGGGAGACGGGGAGCTGTTTTTT.

This rearrangement joins TRBV4-2 to TRBJ2-7; TRBD2 matches 9 bases. V gave up 4 bases and J gave up 7 bases; unmatched junction bases: 11. Germline CDR1 LGHNA, CDR2 YNFKEQ. The length of the CDR3 is 15 residues. In DNA, the CDR3 is TGTGCCAGCAGCCCGTCCTTAGCGGGGGCCGAAGAGCAGTACTTC. It encodes CASSPSLAGAEEQYF.

The V call is TRBV5-1, the J call TRBJ2-3; TRBD2 is a possible D gene (6 bases). V was shortened by 0 bases and J by 0 bases, with 11 bases between the two germline ends. There are 16 residues in the CDR3. Germline assignment: CDR1 SGHRS and CDR2 YFSETQ. Here the CDR3 DNA reads TGCGCCAGCAGCTTGGAGACTAGGATTAGCACAGATACGCAGTATTTT. Residues: CASSLETRISTDTQYF.

The genes are TRBV6-6 and TRBJ2-1, with TRBD1 matching over 9 bases. Germline trimming cut 6 bases from V and 4 bases from J; bases unmatched to any gene: 4. The germline gives CDR1 MNHNY, CDR2 SVGAGI (reference sequence). CDR3 length: 14 residues. This CDR3 is CASSTGTGYNEQFF. The CDR3 DNA reads as TGTGCCAGCAGCACCGGGACAGGGTACAATGAGCAGTTCTTC.

V gene TRBV27 combines with J gene TRBJ2-3; D not resolved. Germline V gene data show CDR1 as MNHEY and CDR2 as SMNVEV (reference sequence). Trimming took 2 bases from V and 4 from J, leaving 10 bases between them. The CDR3 spans 14 residues. In DNA form, the CDR3 reads TGTGCCAGCAGTTTAGCAAAAGGTCCAGATACGCAGTATTTT. Translating gives CASSLAKGPDTQYF.

The V and J genes are TRBV27 and TRBJ1-1, with D possibly TRBD1 on 5 matching bases. Trimming took 0 bases from V and 10 from J, leaving 12 bases between them. This CDR3 has 13 residues. Germline V gene sequence: CDR1 MNHEY, CDR2 SMNVEV (reference sequence). CDR3 DNA: TGTGCCAGCAGTTTATCTGGGACCTCCAGAGCTTTCTTT. Translated, it gives CASSLSGTSRAFF.

The chain combines TRBV9 with TRBJ2-7; D unresolved. The CDR3 contains 14 residues. Germline V lookup: CDR1 SGDLS, CDR2 YYNGEE. V lost 0 bases and J lost 1, with 8 bases in between. Written as DNA, the CDR3 is TGTGCCAGCAGCGTAGCTCACGGATCCTACGAGCAGTACTTC. This gives the protein CASSVAHGSYEQYF.

The chain joins TRBV13 to TRBJ1-2; no firm D call. This CDR3 is built from 12 residues. V dropped 0 bases and J dropped 8 bases, with 7 bases sitting between them. Per germline, CDR1 PRHDT and CDR2 FYEKMQ (reference sequence). The CDR3 sequence: CASSLGFRGYTF. CDR3 bases: TGTGCCAGCAGCTTAGGTTTCCGAGGCTACACCTTC. Full variable domain (remainder filled in from reference TRBV13 and TRBJ1-2): AAGVIQSPRHLIKEKRETATLKCYPIPRHDTVYWYQQGPGQDPQFLISFYEKMQSDKGSIPDRFSAQQFSDYHSELNMSSLELGDSALYFCASSLGFRGYTFGSGTRLTVV.

The sample holds one count of this clone. One end of the junction fails to match germline, which may point to a read error. The V and J genes are TRBV14 and TRBJ1-1, with 8 bases lining up with TRBD1. Germline V lookup: CDR1 SGHDN, CDR2 FVKESK. The CDR3 length is 17 residues. CDR3: CASSHKGGTGGNIEAFF. The CDR3 coding sequence is TGTGCCAGCAGCCATAAGGGGGGAACAGGGGGTAACATTGAAGCTTTCTTT.

The chain is built from TRBV19 and TRBJ1-4, with no clear D. Germline-derived CDR1 and CDR2 are LNHDA and SQIVND (reference sequence). The CDR3 is 16 residues long. V dropped 3 bases and J dropped 8 bases, with 19 bases sitting between them. The CDR3 here is CASSISGPRKGEKLFF. The CDR3 bases are TGTGCCAGTAGTATTTCCGGGCCACGTAAGGGAGAAAAACTGTTTTTT.